Shown below are 11 T cell receptor beta chains from a single sample sequenced in a study of T cells after yellow fever vaccination. One entry per CDR3 protein, called by TCRdb with MiXCR from the 5' RACE reads. Seen here are about 400,000 distinct CDR3 sequences, 6.2% observed once, and the top ten hold 15%. This sample comprised PBMCs, obtained 5 days after the yellow fever booster vaccination. These receptors were taken from a man under 40 who received the YFV17D yellow fever vaccine.

This clonotype has a handful of counts. The chain employs TRBV6-5 and TRBJ2-1; no firm D call. Trimming left V 2 bases short and J 9 bases short, with 8 bases between. Germline CDR1 is MNHEY and CDR2 is SVGAGI. CDR3 size: 12 residues. Here the CDR3 reads CASSYSNGEQFF. The CDR3 nucleotides are TGTGCCAGCAGTTACAGCAACGGTGAGCAGTTCTTC.

This CDR3 reads CASMIAGGDTQYF. The DNA for the CDR3 is TGTGCCAGCATGATAGCAGGGGGAGATACGCAGTATTTT. J is TRBJ2-3 and V is TRBV5-4; 7 bases are shared with TRBD1. J lost 5 bases, V lost 6 bases, and 6 bases had no gene match. The CDR3 sequence is 13 residues long. The germline V gene has CDR1 SGHNT and CDR2 YYREEE (reference sequence).

CDR3 loop: CASTWTGLGELFF. In DNA form, the CDR3 reads TGTGCCAGCACCTGGACAGGTCTAGGGGAGCTGTTTTTT. The rearrangement uses TRBV5-4 and TRBJ2-2; TRBD1 matches at 7 bases. Losses at the gene ends were 6 bases for V and 8 bases for J; bases not matched to a gene: 7. CDR1 and CDR2 (germline): SGHNT, YYREEE (reference sequence). The CDR3 is 13 residues long.

This clonotype was seen at least ten times. The chain uses TRBV5-5 and TRBJ2-5; no definite D call. Looked up from germline, CDR1 is SGHKS and CDR2 is YYEKEE (reference sequence). The V end was cut by 7 bases, the J end by 4 bases, with 11 bases between. This CDR3 spans 12 amino acids. The CDR3: CASSVMGETQYF. The CDR3 nucleotides read TGTGCCAGCTCTGTGATGGGAGAGACCCAGTACTTC.

The rearrangement links TRBV30 to TRBJ2-2; D unclear. Germline CDR1 and CDR2: GTSNPN and SVGIG (reference sequence). There are 14 residues in the CDR3. Trimming removed 2 bases at V and 1 base at J, with 8 bases between. The CDR3 spells CAWSKIQNTGELFF. In DNA, the CDR3 is TGTGCCTGGAGTAAGATCCAGAACACCGGGGAGCTGTTTTTT.

Many counts were recorded for this clonotype. The chain links TRBV20-1 to TRBJ2-5; TRBD1 aligns across 8 bases. CDR1 is DFQATT and CDR2 is SNEGSKA in the germline V gene (reference sequence). The CDR3 sequence is 16 residues long. V shed 5 bases, J shed 4 bases, and the junction held 15 bases outside the gene matches. CDR3 amino acids: CSASGSGRGLGETQYF. The CDR3 bases are TGCAGTGCTTCCGGTTCGGGCAGGGGGCTAGGAGAGACCCAGTACTTC.

This clonotype was seen many times. This chain links TRBV28 with TRBJ2-1; D call uncertain. V was clipped by 5 bases and J by 10 bases, with 9 bases between them. CDR3 length: 11 amino acids. Germline CDR1 MDHEN, CDR2 SYDVKM. The CDR3 region is CASSNPREQFF. CDR3 DNA: TGTGCCAGCAGTAATCCGAGGGAGCAGTTCTTC.

The chain uses TRBV29-1 and TRBJ1-5; a weak D match, TRBD1 (6 bases). V was cut by 5 bases and J by 9 bases, with 17 bases left in between. Germline V lookup: CDR1 SQVTM, CDR2 ANQGSEA. The length of the CDR3 is 13 residues. The CDR3 loop reads CSVLKGQGLPQHF. For the CDR3, the DNA is TGCAGCGTTTTGAAGGGGCAGGGGTTGCCCCAGCATTTT.

This clonotype was recorded at least ten times. The V and J genes are TRBV11-1 and TRBJ1-2; unclear D gene. With 1 base removed from V and 8 bases from J, the gap between germline ends came to 11 bases. The CDR3 totals 13 residues. Germline-derived CDR1 and CDR2 are SGHAT and FQDESV (reference sequence). The CDR3 DNA sequence: TGTGCCAGCAGCTTAGTTACTGGGAGCGGCTACACCTTC. Translation gives CASSLVTGSGYTF.

A single count supports this clonotype. A much larger clone differs from this one at a single base, so this may be a read error. This sequence joins TRBV12-3 or TRBV12-4 and TRBJ2-7; TRBD2 is a possible D gene (5 bases). CDR3 size: 14 residues. Trimming shortened V by 5 bases and J by 9 bases, and 20 bases separated the two germline ends. This chain's CDR3 is CASSRTALAGLQYF. The DNA for the CDR3 is TGTGCCAGCAGTCGGACTGCCTTGGCTGGTTTGCAGTACTTC.

The chain employs TRBV20-1 and TRBJ2-1; tentatively, D is TRBD1 or TRBD2 (6 bases each). V was pared by 1 base and J by 12 bases, with 16 bases between. Germline V gene sequence: CDR1 DFQATT, CDR2 SNEGSKA (reference sequence). CDR3 length: 13 residues. CDR3 amino acids: CSARVGGSGRQFF. DNA for the CDR3: TGCAGTGCTAGAGTGGGGGGCTCTGGGCGGCAGTTCTTC.